This is a list of T cell receptor beta chains from one sample in a study of preoperative IRX-2 immunotherapy in early breast cancer. Data came from immunoSEQ multiplex PCR; TCRdb stores just in-frame clones and leaves some out. The sample lists around 30,000 clones, about four fifths seen once, with less than 2.5% in the top ten. This specimen was lymph node tissue, taken before IRX-2 immunotherapy. Source of these receptors: a human donor with breast cancer. Both conserved end residues are part of each CDR3. Fields, in order: D gene, clone size, J gene, V gene, CDR3 protein, CDR3 DNA. D genes are given only for firm matches. The listing skips clone size in some rows; elsewhere it reads once, few, many or a size class.

d_gene: TRBD1
abundance: -
j_gene: TRBJ1-1
v_gene: TRBV19
CDR3aa: CASSLQGDGAEAFF
CDR3nt: TGTGCCAGTAGTCTACAGGGGGACGGCGCTGAAGCTTTCTTT

d_gene: -
abundance: -
j_gene: TRBJ1-5
v_gene: TRBV28
CDR3aa: CASRTLGHQPQHF
CDR3nt: TGTGCCAGCAGAACTCTAGGGCATCAGCCCCAGCATTTT

d_gene: TRBD1
abundance: -
j_gene: TRBJ2-7
v_gene: TRBV6-8
CDR3aa: CASSGDRVFSYEQYF
CDR3nt: TGTGCCAGCAGTGGGGACAGGGTATTCTCCTACGAGCAGTACTTC

d_gene: TRBD1
abundance: once
j_gene: TRBJ2-1
v_gene: TRBV10-2
CDR3aa: CASSETGQGAYNEQFF
CDR3nt: TGCGCCAGCAGTGAGACGGGACAGGGGGCCTACAATGAGCAGTTCTTC

d_gene: TRBD1
abundance: -
j_gene: TRBJ1-4
v_gene: TRBV5-1
CDR3aa: CASSQGASTNEKLFF
CDR3nt: TGCGCCAGCTCGCAGGGGGCTTCAACTAATGAAAAACTGTTTTTT

d_gene: TRBD1
abundance: -
j_gene: TRBJ2-5
v_gene: TRBV11-3
CDR3aa: CASSLGQGYGETQYF
CDR3nt: TGTGCTAGCAGCTTGGGACAGGGATACGGGGAGACCCAGTACTTC

d_gene: TRBD1
abundance: few
j_gene: TRBJ1-3
v_gene: TRBV19
CDR3aa: CASKGQVSGNTIYF
CDR3nt: TGTGCCAGTAAAGGACAGGTCTCTGGAAACACCATATATTTT

d_gene: -
abundance: few
j_gene: TRBJ1-5
v_gene: TRBV18
CDR3aa: CASSPGELNQWPQHF
CDR3nt: TGTGCCAGCTCACCGGGTGAGCTAAATCAGTGGCCCCAGCATTTT

d_gene: TRBD1
abundance: -
j_gene: TRBJ1-2
v_gene: TRBV11-3
CDR3aa: CASSFFTGDYGYTF
CDR3nt: TGTGCCAGCAGCTTTTTTACAGGGGACTATGGCTACACCTTC

d_gene: -
abundance: -
j_gene: TRBJ1-6
v_gene: TRBV6-8
CDR3aa: CASSLARGDSPLHF
CDR3nt: TGTGCCAGCAGCCTTGCAAGGGGCGATTCACCCCTCCACTTT

d_gene: -
abundance: -
j_gene: TRBJ1-3
v_gene: TRBV11-3
CDR3aa: CASSLGPSRNTIYF
CDR3nt: TGTGCCAGCAGCTTAGGCCCCTCTCGTAACACCATATATTTT

d_gene: TRBD1
abundance: -
j_gene: TRBJ2-1
v_gene: TRBV27
CDR3aa: CATSDPTGTYNEQFF
CDR3nt: TGTGCCACCAGTGATCCGACAGGGACCTACAATGAGCAGTTCTTC

d_gene: -
abundance: few
j_gene: TRBJ2-7
v_gene: TRBV6-8
CDR3aa: CASSRRQGAAYEQYF
CDR3nt: TGTGCCAGCAGCCGGAGACAAGGCGCTGCCTACGAGCAGTACTTC

d_gene: TRBD1
abundance: -
j_gene: TRBJ1-6
v_gene: TRBV6-8
CDR3aa: CASRPRDRGNNSPLHF
CDR3nt: TGTGCCAGCAGGCCTCGGGACAGGGGGAATAATTCACCCCTCCACTTT

d_gene: TRBD2
abundance: -
j_gene: TRBJ2-3
v_gene: TRBV6-8
CDR3aa: CASSHYSGGRLSRSTDTQYF
CDR3nt: TGTGCCAGCAGCCATTATAGCGGGGGGCGATTATCACGTAGCACAGATACGCAGTATTTT

d_gene: TRBD1
abundance: -
j_gene: TRBJ2-5
v_gene: TRBV19
CDR3aa: CASSPTGETQYF
CDR3nt: TGTGCCAGTAGCCCGACAGGGGAGACCCAGTACTTC

d_gene: -
abundance: -
j_gene: TRBJ1-4
v_gene: TRBV9
CDR3aa: CASSAGRTTGYTATNEKLFF
CDR3nt: TGTGCCAGCAGCGCGGGTCGGACAACGGGGTATACTGCAACTAATGAAAAACTGTTTTTT

d_gene: -
abundance: -
j_gene: TRBJ1-5
v_gene: TRBV11-3
CDR3aa: CASSSGLEYQPQHF
CDR3nt: TGTGCCAGCAGTTCGGGGTTGGAGTATCAGCCCCAGCATTTT

d_gene: TRBD1
abundance: -
j_gene: TRBJ2-2
v_gene: TRBV6-8
CDR3aa: CAAGTGGVAGELFF
CDR3nt: TGTGCCGCGGGGACAGGGGGCGTCGCCGGGGAGCTGTTTTTT

d_gene: TRBD1
abundance: -
j_gene: TRBJ1-2
v_gene: TRBV6-8
CDR3aa: CASSSGTANYGYTF
CDR3nt: TGTGCCAGCAGTTCGGGGACAGCTAACTATGGCTACACCTTC

d_gene: TRBD2
abundance: -
j_gene: TRBJ2-5
v_gene: TRBV19
CDR3aa: CASSPGLAGIGETQYF
CDR3nt: TGTGCCAGTAGTCCTGGACTAGCGGGGATCGGGGAGACCCAGTACTTC

d_gene: TRBD1
abundance: few
j_gene: TRBJ2-7
v_gene: TRBV15
CDR3aa: CATPRGNPKDRKAYEQYF
CDR3nt: TGTGCCACCCCAAGAGGGAACCCTAAGGACAGGAAAGCCTACGAGCAGTACTTC

d_gene: TRBD1
abundance: -
j_gene: TRBJ1-1
v_gene: TRBV6-8
CDR3aa: CASSYQNTGVGEAFF
CDR3nt: TGTGCCAGCAGTTACCAGAATACAGGGGTGGGTGAAGCTTTCTTT

d_gene: TRBD1
abundance: -
j_gene: TRBJ2-1
v_gene: TRBV18
CDR3aa: CASSPRGQGGDEQFF
CDR3nt: TGTGCCAGCTCACCACGGGGACAGGGGGGCGATGAGCAGTTCTTC

d_gene: TRBD1
abundance: -
j_gene: TRBJ1-1
v_gene: TRBV12-5
CDR3aa: CASGVTGDTEAFF
CDR3nt: TGTGCCAGCGGGGTTACAGGGGACACTGAAGCTTTCTTT

d_gene: -
abundance: -
j_gene: TRBJ2-5
v_gene: TRBV6-8
CDR3aa: CASSASGTRAETQYF
CDR3nt: TGTGCCAGCAGTGCATCCGGGACTCGAGCGGAGACCCAGTACTTC

d_gene: -
abundance: once
j_gene: TRBJ1-6
v_gene: TRBV19
CDR3aa: CASSYSRTESPLHF
CDR3nt: TGTGCCAGTAGTTACTCCCGGACGGAATCACCCCTCCACTTT

d_gene: TRBD2
abundance: -
j_gene: TRBJ2-3
v_gene: TRBV28
CDR3aa: CASSGGGTDTQYF
CDR3nt: TGTGCCAGCAGCGGGGGGGGCACAGATACGCAGTATTTT

d_gene: -
abundance: few
j_gene: TRBJ1-2
v_gene: TRBV6-8
CDR3aa: CASCSRSGYGYTF
CDR3nt: TGTGCCAGCTGTTCCCGGTCCGGCTATGGCTACACCTTC

d_gene: -
abundance: -
j_gene: TRBJ2-5
v_gene: TRBV6-8
CDR3aa: CASSYSRETQYF
CDR3nt: TGTGCCAGCAGTTATTCCCGGGAGACCCAGTACTTC

d_gene: -
abundance: -
j_gene: TRBJ1-1
v_gene: TRBV6-8
CDR3aa: CASSSRDRIQFMNTEAFF
CDR3nt: TGTGCCAGCAGCTCAAGGGATCGAATTCAATTCATGAACACTGAAGCTTTCTTT

d_gene: TRBD2
abundance: -
j_gene: TRBJ2-3
v_gene: TRBV5-1
CDR3aa: CASSSGLAGNTDTQYF
CDR3nt: TGCGCCAGCAGCTCGGGACTAGCGGGGAACACAGATACGCAGTATTTT

d_gene: -
abundance: -
j_gene: TRBJ1-5
v_gene: TRBV28
CDR3aa: CASSPQGGSNQPQHF
CDR3nt: TGTGCCAGCAGTCCGCAGGGCGGTAGCAATCAGCCCCAGCATTTT

d_gene: -
abundance: -
j_gene: TRBJ1-1
v_gene: TRBV18
CDR3aa: CASSQGRNTEAFF
CDR3nt: TGTGCCAGCTCACAGGGGAGGAACACTGAAGCTTTCTTT

d_gene: -
abundance: few
j_gene: TRBJ2-2
v_gene: TRBV12-5
CDR3aa: CASGLSLGRMGPGELFF
CDR3nt: TGTGCTAGTGGTTTATCCTTAGGAAGGATGGGGCCCGGGGAGCTGTTTTTT

d_gene: -
abundance: -
j_gene: TRBJ1-3
v_gene: TRBV6-8
CDR3aa: CASSMQGTGNTIYF
CDR3nt: TGTGCCAGCAGTATGCAGGGTACTGGAAACACCATATATTTT

d_gene: TRBD1
abundance: -
j_gene: TRBJ2-7
v_gene: TRBV11-3
CDR3aa: CASSLVQGAYEQYF
CDR3nt: TGTGCCAGCAGCTTAGTTCAGGGGGCCTACGAGCAGTACTTC